This T cell receptor beta chain is drawn from a study of T cells expressing NK-cell markers. In the study overall: Sorted T-cell subsets CD3+CD56+NKG2C+, CD3+CD56+NKG2C- and CD3+CD56-NKG2C+ were TCR beta-sequenced. Study-wide results and limits: Whether expanded NKG2C+ T cell clones recognized HCMV stayed uncertain.

TCRdb reanalyzed the 5' RACE reads, giving one entry per CDR3 protein sequence and no DNA. Seen in this sample are 300,000 to 450,000 distinct CDR3 sequences; the ten most common clones hold 5.2%. Comments on this clonotype: Its target is not known.

This CDR3 comprises 12 residues. The V gene's germline CDR1 is SNHLY and CDR2 FYNNEI. Sequenced material: blood T cells: a sorted CD56 or NKG2C T cell subset, CD4+ or CD8+ T cells, or bulk PBMC T cells (not recorded which). This TCR was recovered from a man aged 18-69 years in good health. The J gene is TRBJ1-5, the V gene TRBV2; TCRdb returns TRBD1, unconfirmable since there is no DNA. CDR3 in amino acids: CASHGGKEPQHF.